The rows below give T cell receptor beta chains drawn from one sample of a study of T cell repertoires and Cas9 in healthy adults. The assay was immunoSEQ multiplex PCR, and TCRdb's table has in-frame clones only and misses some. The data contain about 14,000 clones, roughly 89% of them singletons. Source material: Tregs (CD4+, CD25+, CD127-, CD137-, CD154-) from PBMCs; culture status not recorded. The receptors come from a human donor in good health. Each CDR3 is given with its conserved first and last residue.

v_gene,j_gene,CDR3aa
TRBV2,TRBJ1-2,CASSERGRGYTF
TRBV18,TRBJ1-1,CASSPRQGLGTEAFF
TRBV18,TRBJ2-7,CASSPPGLQYEQYF
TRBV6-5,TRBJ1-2,CASSPDPNYGYTF
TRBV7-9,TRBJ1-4,CASSTGTRNEKLFF
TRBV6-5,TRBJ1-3,CASRAASGNTIYF
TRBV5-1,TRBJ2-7,CASSDGTSAYEQYF
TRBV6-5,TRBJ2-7,CASSYRTGPDFEQYF
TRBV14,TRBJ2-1,CASSPAISSNEQFF
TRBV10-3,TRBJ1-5,CAISESTLGQARNQPQHF
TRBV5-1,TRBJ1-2,CASSSDYGYTF
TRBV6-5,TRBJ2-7,CASTPCSYEQYF
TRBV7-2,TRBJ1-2,CASSSTTGRDYGYTF
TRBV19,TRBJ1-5,CASCDRGGNQPQHF
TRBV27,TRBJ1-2,CASSNFRTGYTF
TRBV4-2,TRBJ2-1,CASSQPTSGMGNEQFF
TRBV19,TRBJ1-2,CASRPPGTRGGYTF
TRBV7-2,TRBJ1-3,CASSRGVGYGNTIYF
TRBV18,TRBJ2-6,CASSPDSGANVLTF
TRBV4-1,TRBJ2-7,CASSRGLSYYEQYF
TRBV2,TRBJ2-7,CASSDRGLFEQYF
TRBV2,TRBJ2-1,CASSVDGGGYNEQFF
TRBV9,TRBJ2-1,CASSVGQRPRVSNEQFF
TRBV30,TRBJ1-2,CAWSLQGQGADGYTF
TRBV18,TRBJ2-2,CASSPQEAAGELFF
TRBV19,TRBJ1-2,CASSRTGGFFYGYTF
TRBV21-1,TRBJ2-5,CASSHWGQGGETQYF
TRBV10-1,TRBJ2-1,CASSPTSGGLYNEQFF
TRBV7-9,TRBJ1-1,CASSRILGTEAFF
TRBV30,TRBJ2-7,CAWNSPGTGYHEQYF
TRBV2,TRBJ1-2,CASRDRDYYGYTF
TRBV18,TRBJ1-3,CATTRDLPSGNTIYF
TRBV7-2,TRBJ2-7,CASSLRAGLAGGYTYEQYF
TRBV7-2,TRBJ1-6,CASSSPPSPLHF
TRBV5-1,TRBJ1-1,CASSLNTEAFF
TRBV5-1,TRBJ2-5,CASSLRETQYF
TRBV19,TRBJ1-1,CASSARGENTEAFF
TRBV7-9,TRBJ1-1,CASSLSGTGAYTEAFF
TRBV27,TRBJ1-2,CASTHLGRGWSGYTF
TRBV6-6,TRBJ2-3,CASSYSGLGADTQYF
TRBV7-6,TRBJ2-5,CASSLRARETQYF
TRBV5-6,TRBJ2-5,CASSLGGGASETQYF
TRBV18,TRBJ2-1,CASSPGLAGVLNEQFF
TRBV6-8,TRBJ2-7,CASRNSYEQYF
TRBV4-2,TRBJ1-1,CASSQGVRGGNTEAFF
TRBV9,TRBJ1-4,CASSVTGVFNEKLFF
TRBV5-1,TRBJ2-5,CASSGASGTQETQYF
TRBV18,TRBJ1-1,CASSGLATEAFF
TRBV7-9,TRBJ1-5,CASSTGQGVSQPQHF
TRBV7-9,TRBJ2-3,CASRSPGLAPDTQYF
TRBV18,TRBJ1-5,CASSPRGNQPQHF
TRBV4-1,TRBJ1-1,CASSPTGREAFF
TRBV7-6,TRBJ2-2,CASSPPGQGWTGELFF